Here is one T cell receptor beta chain with its context. CD8 cells regarded as naive lacked CD45RO, were positively chosen for CCR7, and omitted terminally differentiated effector memory CD45RA+ cells. This record comes from a study of shared clonotypes between healthy human individuals. Researchers divided each subset's genomic DNA evenly across several immunoSEQ plates. Using immunoSEQ multiplex PCR, the repertoire was profiled, and TCRdb retains in-frame clones only, with some absent. Counted here are around 1.9 million clones, more than 85% occurring once; the ten biggest clones make up 1.5% to 2%. Germline V gene lookup returns CDR1 SNHLY and CDR2 FYNNEI. The CDR3 runs to 15 residues. With 3 bases removed from V and 2 bases from J, the gap between germline ends came to 12 bases.

The chain is built from TRBV2 and TRBJ2-3; a possible D gene is TRBD2 (7 bases). Sequenced: naive CD8+ T cells from PBMCs. This TCR was recovered from a young man in good health. Some clones in this sample may be carry-over from other donors' samples. As DNA, the CDR3 is TGTGCCAGCAGTGAGGGGGGGGCGCCCACAGATACGCAGTATTTT. It specifies CASSEGGAPTDTQYF.